This TCR beta chain was captured by sequencing in a study of blood T cell repertoires in COVID-19. Study overall: The United States, Italy and Spain were the sources of the acute and convalescent COVID-19 samples. Sources were T cells, B-cell-depleted T cells, or PBMCs; the material itself was cDNA or gDNA.

The CDR3 covers 14 residues. The V gene's germline CDR1 is MDHEN and CDR2 SYDVKM. V was pared by 6 bases and J by 6 bases, with 18 bases between. Source study methods: Researchers report that nucleated cell counts were estimated from reference gene primer amplification. The table came from immunoSEQ multiplex PCR; TCRdb's copy has only in-frame clones and leaves some out. Clonal size and the V and J genes are those of that table, whereas D and trimming came from the DNA. The table records 67,000 or so clones, approximately 83% of them present only once. The source material was peripheral blood. This TCR was recovered from a man aged 65 to 85 with acute or convalescent COVID-19. The chain has TRBV28 and TRBJ2-7, with a tentative D call TRBD2 (5 bases). CDR3: CASRTLLGPGEQYF. CDR3 bases: TGTGCCAGCAGGACTCTACTAGGTCCGGGCGAGCAGTACTTC. The full variable domain, in which reference TRBV28 and TRBJ2-7 provide the parts outside the CDR3, is DVKVTQSSRYLVKRTGEKVFLECVQDMDHENMFWYRQDPGLGLRLIYFSYDVKMKEKGDIPEGYSVSREKKERFSLILESASTNQTSMYLCASRTLLGPGEQYFGPGTRLTVT.